These 10 T cell receptor beta chains originate from one sample sequenced in a study of T-cell memory formation after mild COVID-19. MiXCR, run by TCRdb on the 5' RACE reads, gives a single entry per CDR3 protein. This table holds roughly 260,000 distinct CDR3 sequences, 16% found once. The sequenced sample was PBMCs or a T cell subset sorted from them (not recorded which). The receptors shown here come from a man younger than 35 who had mild COVID-19 (a few samples of this study predate the infection). Cell type and time point are not known.

The genes are TRBV5-1 and TRBJ1-3; 7 nucleotides match TRBD1. The junction had 3 bases not matched to a gene; V was cut back by 4 bases and J by 2 bases. Germline values: CDR1 SGHRS, CDR2 YFSETQ. The CDR3 spans 14 residues. In DNA form, the CDR3 reads TGCGCCAGCAGCCCGGGGACAGCTGGAAACACCATATATTTT. Its translation: CASSPGTAGNTIYF.

The gene calls are TRBV20-1 and TRBJ2-7; 8 bases align to TRBD2. Germline assignment: CDR1 DFQATT and CDR2 SNEGSKA (reference sequence). This CDR3 region has 16 residues. V lost 0 bases, J lost 0 bases, and 7 bases stayed unmatched. CDR3 nucleotides: TGCAGTGCTAGAGATTCTCTTGGGACTAGCTCCTACGAGCAGTACTTC. Protein sequence: CSARDSLGTSSYEQYF.

This clonotype has just a few counts. The V call is TRBV7-2, the J call TRBJ2-7; 7 bases line up with TRBD1. The length of the CDR3 is 12 residues. Looked up from germline, CDR1 is SGHTA and CDR2 is FQGNSA. V lost 6 bases and J lost 4; bases outside the gene matches: 3. The CDR3 region has the DNA TGTGCCAGCAGATTGACAGGGTACGAGCAGTACTTC. As protein: CASRLTGYEQYF. Based on the CDR3 plus reference TRBV7-2 and TRBJ2-7, the full variable domain is GAGVSQSPSNKVTEKGKDVELRCDPISGHTALYWYRQSLGQGLEFLIYFQGNSAPDKSGLPSDRFSAERTGGSVSTLTIQRTQQEDSAVYLCASRLTGYEQYFGPGTRLTVT.

The sample holds a few counts of this clonotype. V gene TRBV9 combines with J gene TRBJ2-7; a possible D gene is TRBD1 (5 bases). V was cut by 0 bases and J by 4 bases, with 5 bases left in between. Germline CDR1 SGDLS, CDR2 YYNGEE. This CDR3 has 12 residues. The CDR3 spells CASSVEGYEQYF. The CDR3 coding sequence is TGTGCCAGCAGCGTAGAGGGGTACGAGCAGTACTTC.

The J gene is TRBJ1-6, the V gene TRBV4-1; no clear D. Between the trimmed V and J ends, which lost 5 bases and 0 bases, there was a span of 14 bases. In germline, CDR1 is MGHRA, CDR2 YSYEKL. This CDR3 is 17 amino acids long. CDR3 sequence reads: CASSAQDPSSYNSPLHF. CDR3 DNA: TGCGCCAGCAGCGCCCAGGATCCGAGCTCCTATAATTCACCCCTCCACTTT.

The chain has TRBV12-3 or TRBV12-4 and TRBJ2-1; TRBD1 might be the D (6 bases). The CDR3 loop spans 15 amino acids. Trimming stripped 3 bases from V and 7 bases from J, with 16 bases between. The CDR3 loop is CASSFGRGSRNEQFF. As DNA, the CDR3 is TGTGCCAGCAGTTTCGGCAGGGGAAGTAGGAATGAGCAGTTCTTC.

This clonotype came up a few times. The V and J genes are TRBV6-5 and TRBJ1-5, with D possibly being TRBD1 (5 bases). There are 13 residues in the CDR3. V lost 5 bases and J lost 7, with 12 bases in between. Germline V gene sequence: CDR1 MNHEY, CDR2 SVGAGI. In DNA form, the CDR3 reads TGTGCCAGCAGTGACGGGGGAAGACAGCCCCAGCATTTT. It is translated as CASSDGGRQPQHF.

This clonotype was seen only a few times. The chain recombines TRBV2 with TRBJ2-2; 7 bases line up with TRBD1. From germline, CDR1 is SNHLY and CDR2 FYNNEI. V lost 5 bases and J lost 4; bases outside the gene matches: 10. CDR3 size: 16 residues. CDR3 residues: CASSLGQRAPTGELFF. In DNA form, the CDR3 reads TGTGCCAGCAGTCTGGGACAGAGAGCGCCCACCGGGGAGCTGTTTTTT.

The rearrangement uses TRBV3-1 and TRBJ2-5; 8 bases agree with TRBD1. The CDR3 covers 15 residues. V dropped 1 base and J dropped 5; count of bases not matched to a gene: 6. CDR1 is LGHDT, CDR2 YNNKEL, per germline (reference sequence). CDR3 region: CASSQGTGRGETQYF. The DNA of the CDR3 is TGTGCCAGCAGCCAAGGGACAGGGAGAGGGGAGACCCAGTACTTC.

This sequence joins TRBV20-1 and TRBJ2-3; D unclear. The CDR3 runs 11 residues. Germline loops: CDR1 DFQATT, CDR2 SNEGSKA (reference sequence). Trimming took 7 bases from V and 0 from J, leaving 5 bases between them. CDR3 nucleotide sequence: TGCAGTGGCCGAAGCACAGATACGCAGTATTTT. This sequence encodes CSGRSTDTQYF.